Below are 8 T cell receptor beta chains sequenced from a single sample in a study of blood T cell repertoires in COVID-19. The table came from immunoSEQ multiplex PCR; TCRdb's copy has only in-frame clones and leaves some out. Of over 350,000 clones listed, approximately 90% are singletons. What was sequenced was PBMCs or T cells enriched from blood (not recorded which). Receptors originate from a young woman with acute COVID-19.

The chain joins TRBV7-6 to TRBJ1-4; D may be TRBD1 (5 bases). This CDR3 is built from 15 residues. The V end lost 1 base, the J end lost 5 bases, and 11 bases lay between the germline ends. CDR1 is SGHVS and CDR2 is FNYEAQ in the germline V gene. The CDR3 region is CASSLGDSFNEKLFF. The CDR3, as DNA: TGTGCCAGCAGCTTAGGGGACTCTTTCAATGAAAAACTGTTTTTT.

This CDR3 is CASSDYSTRFNEKLFF. The CDR3 region has the DNA TGTGCCAGCAGTGATTACAGCACTCGGTTTAATGAAAAACTGTTTTTT. This chain connects TRBV2 to TRBJ1-4; D is ambiguous. The CDR3 sequence is 16 residues long. Looked up from germline, CDR1 is SNHLY and CDR2 is FYNNEI. V shed 3 bases and J shed 4 bases, with 15 bases lying between them.

The V gene is TRBV12-3 or TRBV12-4, the J gene TRBJ1-2; TRBD1 aligns across 8 bases. The CDR3 spans 13 residues. V lost 6 bases and J lost 6; bases outside the gene matches: 6. This chain's CDR3 is CASSNPTGDGYTF. DNA of the CDR3: TGTGCCAGCAGCAACCCGACAGGGGATGGCTACACCTTC.

The chain combines TRBV6-6 with TRBJ1-4, with D tentatively TRBD1 (6 bases). V shed 6 bases and J shed 7 bases, with 15 bases lying between them. The CDR3 is 14 residues long. Germline V gene sequence: CDR1 MNHNY, CDR2 SVGAGI (reference sequence). CDR3 nucleotide sequence: TGTGCCAGCAGCCGCCTTTTCAGGGGTGAAAAACTGTTTTTT. This gives the protein CASSRLFRGEKLFF.

The rearrangement uses TRBV7-9 and TRBJ2-4; 13 bases match TRBD2. This CDR3 is built from 18 residues. J lost 0 bases, V lost 3 bases, and 5 bases had no gene match. Germline V lookup: CDR1 SEHNR, CDR2 FQNEAQ (reference sequence). The CDR3 nucleotides read TGTGCCAGCAGCTTGACTAGCGGGGGGCCGGTAGCCAAAAACATTCAGTACTTC. Its translation: CASSLTSGGPVAKNIQYF.

The chain has TRBV30 and TRBJ2-1; 8 bases line up with TRBD2. The CDR3 is 17 amino acids. Germline V gene data show CDR1 as GTSNPN and CDR2 as SVGIG (reference sequence). Unmatched junction bases numbered 15, after V lost 2 bases and J lost 6 bases. Written as DNA, the CDR3 is TGTGCCTGGAGTTCAGGTTTCGAGACTAGCGCTTTCAATGAGCAGTTCTTC. Its protein is CAWSSGFETSAFNEQFF.

The gene calls are TRBV10-3 and TRBJ1-2, with 10 nucleotides matching TRBD1. Germline trimming cut 4 bases from V and 8 bases from J; bases unmatched to any gene: 1. Germline assignment: CDR1 ENHRY and CDR2 SYGVKD. The CDR3 extends over 12 amino acids. CDR3 protein: CAISGDRGGYTF. The DNA for the CDR3 is TGTGCCATCAGTGGGGACAGGGGAGGCTACACCTTC.

V gene TRBV25-1 combines with J gene TRBJ2-7, with 12 bases matching TRBD2. The junction had 9 bases not matched to a gene; V was cut back by 5 bases and J by 4 bases. Germline loops: CDR1 MGHDK, CDR2 SYGVNS. The CDR3 runs to 16 residues. The DNA of the CDR3 is TGTGCCAGCAGTCCCAGACTAGCGGGAGCCGGGTACGAGCAGTACTTC. It codes for CASSPRLAGAGYEQYF.